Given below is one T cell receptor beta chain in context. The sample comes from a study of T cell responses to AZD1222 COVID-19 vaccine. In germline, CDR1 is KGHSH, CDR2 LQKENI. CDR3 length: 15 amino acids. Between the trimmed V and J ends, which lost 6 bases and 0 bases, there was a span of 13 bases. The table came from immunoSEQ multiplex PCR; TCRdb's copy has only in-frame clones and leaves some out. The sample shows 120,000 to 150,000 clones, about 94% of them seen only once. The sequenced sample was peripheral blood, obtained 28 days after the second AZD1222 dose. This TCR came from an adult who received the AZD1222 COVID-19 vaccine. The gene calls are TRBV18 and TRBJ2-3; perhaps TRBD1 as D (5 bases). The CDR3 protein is CASSPDRHSTDTQYF. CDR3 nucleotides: TGTGCCAGCTCCCCCGACAGACACAGCACAGATACGCAGTATTTT.